This T cell receptor beta chain came from a study of blood T cell repertoires in COVID-19. V was clipped by 5 bases and J by 2 bases, with 16 bases between them. This CDR3 comprises 15 residues. CDR1 is LNHDA, CDR2 SQIVND, per germline (reference sequence). Clones were read by immunoSEQ multiplex PCR, and TCRdb kept only the in-frame ones, dropping some. The sample holds over 250,000 clones; 65% to 90% are singletons and the top ten take about 14%. The chain combines TRBV19 with TRBJ2-7; tentative D call: TRBD2 (6 bases). This TCR derives from a human donor in a cohort sampled during active COVID-19. Sequences were obtained from peripheral blood. The CDR3 here is CASSQGLRRPYEQYF. The DNA of the CDR3 is TGTGCCAGTAGTCAGGGACTCCGAAGGCCCTACGAGCAGTACTTC.